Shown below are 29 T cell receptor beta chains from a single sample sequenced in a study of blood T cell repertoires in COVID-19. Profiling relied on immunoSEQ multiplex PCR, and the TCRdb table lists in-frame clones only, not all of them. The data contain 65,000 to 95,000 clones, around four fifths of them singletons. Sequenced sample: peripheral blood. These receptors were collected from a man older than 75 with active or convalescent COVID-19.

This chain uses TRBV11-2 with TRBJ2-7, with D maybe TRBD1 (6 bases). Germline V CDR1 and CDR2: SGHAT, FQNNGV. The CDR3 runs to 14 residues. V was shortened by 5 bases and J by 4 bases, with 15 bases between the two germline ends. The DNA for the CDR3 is TGTGCCAGCAGCCCCACAGGACAGTATTACGAGCAGTACGTC. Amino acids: CASSPTGQYYEQYV.

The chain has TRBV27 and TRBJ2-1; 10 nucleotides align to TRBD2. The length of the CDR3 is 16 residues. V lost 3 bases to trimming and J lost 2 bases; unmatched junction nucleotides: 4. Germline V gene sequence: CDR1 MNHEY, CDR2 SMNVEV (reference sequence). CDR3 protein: CASSLSSGSPYNEQFF. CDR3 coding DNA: TGTGCCAGCAGTTTGTCTAGCGGGAGTCCCTACAATGAGCAGTTCTTC.

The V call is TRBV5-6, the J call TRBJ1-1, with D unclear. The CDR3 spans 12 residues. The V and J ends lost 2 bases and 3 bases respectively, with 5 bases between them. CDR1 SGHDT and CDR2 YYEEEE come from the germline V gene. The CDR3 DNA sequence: TGTGCCAGCAGCTTTCGGTACACTGAAGCTTTCTTT. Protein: CASSFRYTEAFF.

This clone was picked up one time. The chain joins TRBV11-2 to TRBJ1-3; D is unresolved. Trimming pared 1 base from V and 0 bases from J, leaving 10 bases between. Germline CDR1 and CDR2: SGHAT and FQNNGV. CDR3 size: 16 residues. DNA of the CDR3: TGTGCCAGCAGCTTAGTTGCGGGCTACTCTGGAAACACCATATATTTT. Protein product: CASSLVAGYSGNTIYF.

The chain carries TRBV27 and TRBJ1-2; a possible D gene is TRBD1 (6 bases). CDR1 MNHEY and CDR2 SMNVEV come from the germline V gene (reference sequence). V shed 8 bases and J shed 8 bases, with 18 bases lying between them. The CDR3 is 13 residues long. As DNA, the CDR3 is TGTGCCAGCGCCACATCAGGGGTGGCAGGCTACACCTTC. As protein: CASATSGVAGYTF.

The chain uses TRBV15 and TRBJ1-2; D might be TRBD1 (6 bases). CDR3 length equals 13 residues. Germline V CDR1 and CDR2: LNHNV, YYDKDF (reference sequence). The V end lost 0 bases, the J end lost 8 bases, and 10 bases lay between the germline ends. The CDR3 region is CATSRDLGAGYTF. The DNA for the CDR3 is TGTGCCACCAGCAGAGATTTGGGGGCAGGCTACACCTTC.

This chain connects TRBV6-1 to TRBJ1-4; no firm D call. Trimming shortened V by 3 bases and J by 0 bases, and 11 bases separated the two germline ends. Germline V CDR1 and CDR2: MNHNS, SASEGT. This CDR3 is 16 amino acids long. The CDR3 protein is CASSDQAGATNEKLFF. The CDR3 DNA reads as TGTGCCAGCAGTGATCAGGCGGGAGCAACTAATGAAAAACTGTTTTTT.

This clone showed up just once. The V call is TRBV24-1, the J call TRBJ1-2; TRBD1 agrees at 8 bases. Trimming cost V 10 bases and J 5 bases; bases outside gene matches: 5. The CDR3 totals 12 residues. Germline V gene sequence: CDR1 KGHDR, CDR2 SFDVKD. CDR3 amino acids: CATSTGGYGYTF. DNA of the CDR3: TGTGCCACAAGCACAGGGGGTTATGGCTACACCTTC.

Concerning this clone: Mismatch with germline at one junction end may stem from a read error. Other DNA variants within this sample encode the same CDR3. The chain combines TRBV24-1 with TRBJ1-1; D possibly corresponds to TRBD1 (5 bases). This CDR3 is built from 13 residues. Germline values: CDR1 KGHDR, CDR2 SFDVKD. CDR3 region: CATSGQGLTEAFF. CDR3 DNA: TGTGCCACCAGTGGTCAGGGTCTTACTGAAGCCTTCTTT.

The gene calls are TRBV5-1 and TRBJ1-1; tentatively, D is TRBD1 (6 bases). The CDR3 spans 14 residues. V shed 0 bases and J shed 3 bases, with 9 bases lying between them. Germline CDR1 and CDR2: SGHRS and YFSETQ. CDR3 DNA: TGCGCCAGCAGCTTGGGACAGGCGTACACTGAAGCTTTCTTT. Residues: CASSLGQAYTEAFF. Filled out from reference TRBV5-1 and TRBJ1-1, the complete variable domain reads KAGVTQTPRYLIKTRGQQVTLSCSPISGHRSVSWYQQTPGQGLQFLFEYFSETQRNKGNFPGRFSGRQFSNSRSEMNVSTLELGDSALYLCASSLGQAYTEAFFGQGTRLTVV.

The CDR3 reads CASSQAGGLVWEQFF. CDR3 nucleotide sequence: TGTGCCAGCAGTCAAGCGGGGGGCCTGGTGTGGGAGCAGTTCTTC. The chain couples TRBV28 to TRBJ2-1, with TRBD2 matching 9 bases. Germline V gene data show CDR1 as MDHEN and CDR2 as SYDVKM. CDR3 size: 15 residues. The V gene end was trimmed by 5 bases and the J gene end by 10 bases; junction bases not matched to a gene: 12.

CDR3 in DNA: TGCGCCAGCAGCTTGGAGGCCAGGGCAAGTGAAAAACTGTTTTTT. The encoded protein is CASSLEARASEKLFF. J is TRBJ1-4 and V is TRBV5-1; tentatively, D is TRBD1 (5 bases). The CDR3 runs 15 residues. Germline-derived CDR1 and CDR2 are SGHRS and YFSETQ. V dropped 0 bases and J dropped 7 bases, with 13 bases sitting between them. The full variable domain, rest sourced from reference TRBV5-1 and TRBJ1-4, is KAGVTQTPRYLIKTRGQQVTLSCSPISGHRSVSWYQQTPGQGLQFLFEYFSETQRNKGNFPGRFSGRQFSNSRSEMNVSTLELGDSALYLCASSLEARASEKLFFGSGTQLSVL.

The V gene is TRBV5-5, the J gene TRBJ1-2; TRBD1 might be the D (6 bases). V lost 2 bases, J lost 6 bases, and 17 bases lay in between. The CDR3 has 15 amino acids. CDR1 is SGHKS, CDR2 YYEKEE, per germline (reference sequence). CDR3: CASSFPGHQGDGYTF. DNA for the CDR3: TGTGCCAGCAGCTTTCCGGGACACCAAGGGGATGGCTACACCTTC.

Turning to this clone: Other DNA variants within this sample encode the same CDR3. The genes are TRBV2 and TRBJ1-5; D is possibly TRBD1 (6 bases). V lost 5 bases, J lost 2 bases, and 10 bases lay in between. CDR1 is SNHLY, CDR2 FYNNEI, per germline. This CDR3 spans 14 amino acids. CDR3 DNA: TGTGCCAGCAGTCCCAGGGGTGGCAATCAGCCCCAGCATTTT. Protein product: CASSPRGGNQPQHF.

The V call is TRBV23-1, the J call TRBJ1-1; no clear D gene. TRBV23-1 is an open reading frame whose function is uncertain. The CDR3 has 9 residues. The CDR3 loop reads CRENTEAFF. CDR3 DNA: TGCCGGGAAAACACTGAAGCTTTCTTT.

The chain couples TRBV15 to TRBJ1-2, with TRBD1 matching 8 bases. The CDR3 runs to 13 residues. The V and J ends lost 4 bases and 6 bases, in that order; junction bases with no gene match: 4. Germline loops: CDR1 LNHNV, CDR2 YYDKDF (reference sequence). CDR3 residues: CATSTGQGNGYTF. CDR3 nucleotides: TGTGCCACCAGCACAGGACAGGGAAATGGCTACACCTTC.

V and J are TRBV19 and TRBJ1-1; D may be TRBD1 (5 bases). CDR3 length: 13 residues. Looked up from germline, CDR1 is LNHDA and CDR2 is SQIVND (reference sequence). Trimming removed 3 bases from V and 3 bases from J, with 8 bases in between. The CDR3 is CASSMGLYTEAFF. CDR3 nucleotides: TGTGCCAGTAGTATGGGACTGTACACTGAAGCTTTCTTT.

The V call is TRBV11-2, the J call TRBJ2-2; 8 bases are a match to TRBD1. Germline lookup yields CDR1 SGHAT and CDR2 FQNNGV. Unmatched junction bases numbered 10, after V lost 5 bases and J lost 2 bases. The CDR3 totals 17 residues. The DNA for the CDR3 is TGTGCCAGCAGCACAATCCGGACAGGGACTAACACCGGGGAGCTGTTTTTT. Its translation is CASSTIRTGTNTGELFF.

CDR3 protein: CASSLPRGTSGRADEQFF. The DNA for the CDR3 is TGCGCCAGCAGCCTGCCCCGAGGGACTAGCGGGAGGGCGGATGAGCAGTTCTTC. The chain carries TRBV4-1 and TRBJ2-1, with TRBD2 matching over 16 bases. The CDR3 consists of 18 residues. The V and J ends lost 4 bases and 8 bases, in that order; junction bases with no gene match: 11. Germline CDR1 is MGHRA and CDR2 is YSYEKL.

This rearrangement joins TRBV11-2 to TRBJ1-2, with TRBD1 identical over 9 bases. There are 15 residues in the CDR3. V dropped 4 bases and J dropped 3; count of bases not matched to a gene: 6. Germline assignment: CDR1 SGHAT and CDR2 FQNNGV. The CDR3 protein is CASSYTDRGDYGYTF. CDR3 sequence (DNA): TGTGCCAGCAGCTACACGGACAGGGGAGACTATGGCTACACCTTC.

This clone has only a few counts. The CDR3 spells CASILPDRATSYEQYV. The CDR3 DNA follows: TGTGCCAGTATTCTCCCGGACAGGGCGACTTCCTACGAGCAGTACGTC. The chain combines TRBV19 with TRBJ2-7; TRBD1 aligns across 8 bases. This CDR3 spans 16 amino acids. Looked up from germline, CDR1 is LNHDA and CDR2 is SQIVND (reference sequence). The ends lost 7 bases at V and 1 base at J; junction bases unmatched: 12.

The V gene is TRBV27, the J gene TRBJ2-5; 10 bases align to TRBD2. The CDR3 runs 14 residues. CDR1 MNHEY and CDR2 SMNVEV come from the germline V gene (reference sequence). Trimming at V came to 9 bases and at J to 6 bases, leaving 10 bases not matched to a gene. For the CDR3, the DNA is TGTGCCAGTAGGCAGCGGGAGGGCCGGAAGACCCAGTACTTC. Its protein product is CASRQREGRKTQYF.

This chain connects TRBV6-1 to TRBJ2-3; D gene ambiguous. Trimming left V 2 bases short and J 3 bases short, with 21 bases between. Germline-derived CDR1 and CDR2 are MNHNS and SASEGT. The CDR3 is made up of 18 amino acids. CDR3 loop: CASSERLSRLRWTDTQYF. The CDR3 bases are TGTGCCAGCAGTGAAAGGCTGTCCCGACTGCGGTGGACAGATACGCAGTATTTT.

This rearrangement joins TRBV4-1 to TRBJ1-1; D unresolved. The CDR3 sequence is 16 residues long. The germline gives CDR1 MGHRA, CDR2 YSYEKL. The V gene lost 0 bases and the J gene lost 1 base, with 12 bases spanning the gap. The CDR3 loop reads CASSQESGGRNTEAFF. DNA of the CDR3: TGCGCCAGCAGCCAAGAGTCGGGAGGGAGGAACACTGAAGCTTTCTTT.

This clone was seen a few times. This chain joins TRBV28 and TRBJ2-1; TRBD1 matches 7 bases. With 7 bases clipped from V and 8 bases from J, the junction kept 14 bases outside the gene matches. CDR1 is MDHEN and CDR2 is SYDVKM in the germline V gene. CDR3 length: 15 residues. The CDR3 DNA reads TGTGCCAGCAAAAATCGGGACAGCGAAAGGGATGAGCAGTTCTTC. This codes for CASKNRDSERDEQFF.

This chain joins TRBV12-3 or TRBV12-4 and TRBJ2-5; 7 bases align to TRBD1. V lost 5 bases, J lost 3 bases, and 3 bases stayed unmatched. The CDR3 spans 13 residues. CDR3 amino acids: CASSTGQKETQYF. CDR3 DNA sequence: TGTGCCAGCAGTACGGGACAGAAAGAGACCCAGTACTTC.

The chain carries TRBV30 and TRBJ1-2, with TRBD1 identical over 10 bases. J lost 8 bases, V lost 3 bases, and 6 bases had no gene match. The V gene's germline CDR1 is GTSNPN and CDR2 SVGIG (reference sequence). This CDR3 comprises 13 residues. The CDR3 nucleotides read TGTGCCTGGAGCATGGGACAGGGGAACGGCTACACCTTC. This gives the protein CAWSMGQGNGYTF. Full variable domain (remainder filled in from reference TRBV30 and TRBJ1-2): SQTIHQWPATLVQPVGSPLSLECTVEGTSNPNLYWYRQAAGRGLQLLFYSVGIGQISSEVPQNLSASRPQDRQFILSSKKLLLSDSGFYLCAWSMGQGNGYTFGSGTRLTVV.

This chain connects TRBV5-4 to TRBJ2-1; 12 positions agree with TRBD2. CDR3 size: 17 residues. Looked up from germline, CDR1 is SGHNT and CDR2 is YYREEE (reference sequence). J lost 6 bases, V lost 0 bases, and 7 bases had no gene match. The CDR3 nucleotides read TGTGCCAGCAGCTTGGTGCTACTAGCGGGGGGCGTCAATGAGCAGTTCTTC. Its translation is CASSLVLLAGGVNEQFF.

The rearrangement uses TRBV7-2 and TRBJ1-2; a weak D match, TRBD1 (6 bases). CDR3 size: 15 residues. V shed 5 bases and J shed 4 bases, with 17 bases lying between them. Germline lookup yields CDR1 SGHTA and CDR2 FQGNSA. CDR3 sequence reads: CASSPTPGTPYGYTF. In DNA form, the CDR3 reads TGTGCCAGCAGCCCCACCCCAGGGACACCCTATGGCTACACCTTC.